This T cell receptor (beta chain) was observed in a study of blood T cell repertoires in COVID-19. As for the study in general: The study drew acute and convalescent COVID-19 samples from the United States, Italy and Spain.

Authors' methods: Amplification of reference gene primers provided the estimated nucleated cell counts. Clones were sequenced by immunoSEQ multiplex PCR, and TCRdb holds only the in-frame ones, with some missing. The DNA was the basis for D and trimming; V, J and clone size are from that table. The sample holds 150,000 to 200,000 clones, around 73% seen once. This clone was recorded once. The V end was cut by 5 bases, the J end by 10 bases, with 18 bases between. This CDR3 comprises 15 residues. Germline V CDR1 and CDR2: SNHLY, FYNNEI. Participants reported their clinical history, and cohort assignment relied on those reports. Cohort 3 recovery required two negative PCRs, clearance, or symptom resolution.

The sample was PBMCs or T cells enriched from blood (not recorded which). This clonotype originated in a woman in her forties or fifties who had recovered from COVID-19. The V and J genes are TRBV2 and TRBJ1-6; D not certain. This CDR3 reads CASSPGSRVGSPLHF. Here the CDR3 DNA reads TGTGCCAGCAGTCCCGGGAGTAGGGTGGGATCACCCCTCCACTTT.